The next 25 T cell receptor beta chains were all read from a single sample in a study of T cell responses to AZD1222 COVID-19 vaccine. Measured with immunoSEQ multiplex PCR; TCRdb has only the in-frame clones, and not every one. The sample includes some 130,000 clones, 80% to 90% of them seen just once. Sequencing used peripheral blood, obtained on day 0 of AZD1222 vaccination. The receptors derive from an adult in good health.

The chain links TRBV4-3 to TRBJ1-1; possible D gene TRBD1, 5 bases. Trimming cost V 0 bases and J 3 bases, with 5 bases left between them. The CDR3 runs 13 residues. The V gene's germline CDR1 is LGHNA and CDR2 YSLEER. The CDR3 is CASSQEGDTEAFF. The CDR3, as DNA: TGCGCCAGCAGCCAAGAGGGGGACACTGAAGCTTTCTTT.

This clone was detected once. The chain combines TRBV3-1 (or the pseudogene TRBV3-2) with TRBJ2-3; D may be TRBD2 (5 bases). This CDR3 is 14 amino acids long. Germline CDR1 is LGHDT and CDR2 is YNNKEL (reference sequence). Trimming removed 6 bases from V and 5 bases from J, with 15 bases in between. CDR3 protein: CASRLARIEDTQYF. DNA for the CDR3: TGTGCCAGCAGGTTAGCGAGGATAGAAGATACGCAGTATTTT.

This clone has a single count. CDR3 amino acids: CASSSRQTNQPQHF. CDR3 nucleotides: TGTGCCAGCAGTTCGCGACAGACCAATCAGCCCCAGCATTTT. The V and J genes are TRBV28 and TRBJ1-5; maybe TRBD1 (5 bases). The V end lost 4 bases, the J end lost 3 bases, and 10 bases lay between the germline ends. Germline values: CDR1 MDHEN, CDR2 SYDVKM. The CDR3 is 14 amino acids. The whole variable domain, remainder taken from reference TRBV28 and TRBJ1-5, is DVKVTQSSRYLVKRTGEKVFLECVQDMDHENMFWYRQDPGLGLRLIYFSYDVKMKEKGDIPEGYSVSREKKERFSLILESASTNQTSMYLCASSSRQTNQPQHFGDGTRLSIL.

The chain has TRBV6-2 or TRBV6-3 and TRBJ1-5; D perhaps matches TRBD1 (6 bases). This CDR3 has 14 amino acids. V shed 6 bases and J shed 3 bases, with 12 bases lying between them. Looked up from germline, CDR1 is MNHEY and CDR2 is SVGEGT. In DNA, the CDR3 is TGTGCCAGCAGCCGCGCAGGGGCCAATCAGCCCCAGCATTTT. Its protein is CASSRAGANQPQHF.

The chain links TRBV7-8 to TRBJ1-3; D remains unclear. The germline CDR1 and CDR2 sequences are SGHVS and FQNEAQ. V was shortened by 5 bases and J by 0 bases, with 17 bases between the two germline ends. This CDR3 has 17 residues. CDR3 amino acids: CASSQPSVIRSGNTIYF. The CDR3 DNA reads as TGTGCCAGCAGCCAACCTTCCGTAATCCGCTCTGGAAACACCATATATTTT. The variable domain in full, with the rest retrieved from reference TRBV7-8 and TRBJ1-3, is GAGVSQSPRYKVAKRGQDVALRCDPISGHVSLFWYQQALGQGPEFLTYFQNEAQLDKSGLPSDRFFAERPEGSVSTLKIQRTQQEDSAVYLCASSQPSVIRSGNTIYFGEGSWLTVV.

CDR3 DNA: TGTGCCAGCAGCCCCGGAGGTCGGTCTACAGAGACCCAGTACTTC. Its protein is CASSPGGRSTETQYF. The genes are TRBV7-3 and TRBJ2-5; possibly TRBD2 for D (5 bases). With 5 bases removed from V and 4 bases from J, the gap between germline ends came to 17 bases. The CDR3 loop spans 15 amino acids. Germline assignment: CDR1 SGHTA and CDR2 FQGTGA.

V usage is TRBV12-3 or TRBV12-4 and J usage is TRBJ1-4, with D hard to call. The V and J ends lost 6 bases and 10 bases respectively, with 12 bases between them. The CDR3 covers 12 residues. CDR3 nucleotide sequence: TGTGCCAGCAGCCGAGGAGACCTAAAACTGTTTTTT. Amino acid sequence: CASSRGDLKLFF.

The CDR3 protein is CSVRLAQETQYF. CDR3 sequence (DNA): TGCAGCGTAAGACTAGCTCAAGAGACCCAGTACTTC. This rearrangement joins TRBV29-1 to TRBJ2-5, with 7 bases identical to TRBD2. Looked up from germline, CDR1 is SQVTM and CDR2 is ANQGSEA. The CDR3 has 12 residues. Germline trimming cut 6 bases from V and 2 bases from J; bases unmatched to any gene: 3. Filled out from reference TRBV29-1 and TRBJ2-5, the complete variable domain reads SAVISQKPSRDICQRGTSLTIQCQVDSQVTMMFWYRQQPGQSLTLIATANQGSEATYESGFVIDKFPISRPNLTFSTLTVSNMSPEDSSIYLCSVRLAQETQYFGPGTRLLVL.

This chain connects TRBV7-8 to TRBJ2-7; TRBD1 aligns across 8 bases. CDR3 size: 14 residues. The V gene's germline CDR1 is SGHVS and CDR2 FQNEAQ. The junction had 5 bases not matched to a gene; V was cut back by 5 bases and J by 2 bases. For the CDR3, the DNA is TGTGCCAGCAGCCCTTGGACAGGGCCCTACGAGCAGTACTTC. Residues: CASSPWTGPYEQYF.

This clone was seen a single time. V gene TRBV7-9 combines with J gene TRBJ2-1; D is unclear. Trimming took off 4 bases at V and 6 bases at J, with 10 bases between the two ends. Germline values: CDR1 SEHNR, CDR2 FQNEAQ (reference sequence). CDR3 size: 13 residues. CDR3: CASSSLESNEQFF. Written as DNA, the CDR3 is TGTGCCAGCAGCTCCCTAGAGTCCAATGAGCAGTTCTTC.

The V gene is TRBV15, the J gene TRBJ2-5, with D hard to call. The germline V gene encodes CDR1 LNHNV and CDR2 YYDKDF (reference sequence). CDR3 length: 13 residues. The ends were cut back, 1 base at V and 3 bases at J, with 6 bases in the middle. CDR3 DNA sequence: TGTGCCACCAGCAGAGCCCGAAAAGAGACCCAGTACTTC. This encodes CATSRARKETQYF.

The rearrangement uses TRBV10-3 and TRBJ2-3; TRBD2 matches at 12 bases. CDR3 size: 16 residues. The V gene end was trimmed by 0 bases and the J gene end by 4 bases; junction bases not matched to a gene: 2. The germline V gene encodes CDR1 ENHRY and CDR2 SYGVKD. The CDR3: CAISESTSGSPDTQYF. The CDR3 coding sequence is TGTGCCATCAGTGAGTCGACTAGCGGGAGCCCAGATACGCAGTATTTT.

The chain employs TRBV4-1 and TRBJ1-1; D is unresolved. CDR3 length: 13 amino acids. Germline V gene data show CDR1 as MGHRA and CDR2 as YSYEKL. Trimming stripped 4 bases from V and 8 bases from J, with 14 bases between. The CDR3 sequence: CASSPSGSSEAFF. For the CDR3, the DNA is TGCGCCAGCAGCCCTTCCGGGTCTTCGGAAGCTTTCTTT.

The chain is built from TRBV3-1 (or the pseudogene TRBV3-2) and TRBJ1-3; D might be TRBD1 (5 bases). The germline V and J ends were trimmed by 0 bases and 2 bases, with 11 bases remaining between them. CDR1 and CDR2 from the germline V gene are LGHDT and YNNKEL (reference sequence). This CDR3 is 16 amino acids long. The CDR3 nucleotides read TGTGCCAGCAGCCAAGAAGCGGGCAGGGCTGGAAACACCATATATTTT. This gives the protein CASSQEAGRAGNTIYF.

The chain couples TRBV4-2 to TRBJ1-6, with TRBD1 matching over 7 bases. This CDR3 has 17 amino acids. J gave up 8 bases and V 2 bases, and 12 bases lay outside the gene matches. The germline gives CDR1 LGHNA, CDR2 YNFKEQ. In DNA form, the CDR3 reads TGTGCCAGCAGCCAAAGGGGGCTGAGGGGAGTGGATTCACCCCTCCACTTT. Its translation is CASSQRGLRGVDSPLHF.

This rearrangement joins TRBV13 to TRBJ2-7; 12 bases are shared with TRBD2. Germline-derived CDR1 and CDR2 are PRHDT and FYEKMQ (reference sequence). This CDR3 comprises 14 residues. Trimming cost V 5 bases and J 4 bases; bases outside gene matches: 3. The CDR3 protein is CASSAGLAGYEQYF. In nucleotides, the CDR3 is TGTGCCAGCAGCGCCGGACTAGCGGGATACGAGCAGTACTTC.

The chain employs TRBV28 and TRBJ1-5, with no clear D. The CDR3 is made up of 13 amino acids. The V end lost 5 bases, the J end lost 11 bases, and 16 bases lay between the germline ends. Germline-derived CDR1 and CDR2 are MDHEN and SYDVKM. In nucleotides, the CDR3 is TGTGCCAGCAGTGTACACTCAGGAGCAGCCCAGCATTTT. Encoded protein: CASSVHSGAAQHF.

The chain is built from TRBV30 and TRBJ1-4; D remains unclear. The CDR3 extends over 14 amino acids. The germline V and J ends were trimmed by 0 bases and 4 bases, with 9 bases remaining between them. Germline V lookup: CDR1 GTSNPN, CDR2 SVGIG (reference sequence). DNA for the CDR3: TGTGCCTGGAGTGTAGGCCAGCTTAATGAAAAACTGTTTTTT. It yields the protein CAWSVGQLNEKLFF. The full variable domain, its missing parts supplied by reference TRBV30 and TRBJ1-4, is SQTIHQWPATLVQPVGSPLSLECTVEGTSNPNLYWYRQAAGRGLQLLFYSVGIGQISSEVPQNLSASRPQDRQFILSSKKLLLSDSGFYLCAWSVGQLNEKLFFGSGTQLSVL.

The chain employs TRBV30 and TRBJ2-2; the match to TRBD1 covers 9 bases. The V gene end was trimmed by 2 bases and the J gene end by 5 bases; junction bases not matched to a gene: 12. CDR1 and CDR2 from the germline V gene are GTSNPN and SVGIG (reference sequence). This CDR3 comprises 17 residues. CDR3 sequence (DNA): TGTGCCTGGAGTTTAGTCCTAGGGACAGGGAGGACCGGGGAGCTGTTTTTT. Translated, it gives CAWSLVLGTGRTGELFF. Using reference TRBV30 and TRBJ2-2 for the parts outside the CDR3, the full variable domain is SQTIHQWPATLVQPVGSPLSLECTVEGTSNPNLYWYRQAAGRGLQLLFYSVGIGQISSEVPQNLSASRPQDRQFILSSKKLLLSDSGFYLCAWSLVLGTGRTGELFFGEGSRLTVL.

V usage is TRBV7-9 and J usage is TRBJ1-2; 7 nucleotides line up with TRBD1. Trimming removed 4 bases from V and 7 bases from J; junction bases left unmatched: 6. The CDR3 is 13 residues long. Germline V CDR1 and CDR2: SEHNR, FQNEAQ (reference sequence). The CDR3 DNA reads as TGTGCCAGCAGCTCTCCAGGGGGAGGTGGCTACACCTTC. Translated: CASSSPGGGGYTF.

The CDR3 nucleotides read TGTGCCACCAGCAGAGATAATTCACCCCTCCACTTT. It specifies CATSRDNSPLHF. The chain carries TRBV15 and TRBJ1-6; unclear D gene. The germline V and J ends were trimmed by 0 bases and 6 bases, with 0 bases remaining between them. This CDR3 is 12 amino acids long. Looked up from germline, CDR1 is LNHNV and CDR2 is YYDKDF (reference sequence).

This clone is a singleton in its sample. The CDR3 is CASSQVAGGRYEQYF. For the CDR3, the DNA is TGCGCCAGCAGCCAAGTAGCGGGAGGGCGATACGAGCAGTACTTC. The gene calls are TRBV4-3 and TRBJ2-7; 11 bases line up with TRBD2. Germline V gives CDR1 LGHNA, CDR2 YSLEER. The CDR3 has 15 residues. The V segment lost 1 base and the J segment 4 bases; nucleotides outside the gene matches: 3.

The count of this clone is one. The gene calls are TRBV28 and TRBJ1-3; D uncertain. The CDR3 runs to 14 residues. The germline CDR1 and CDR2 sequences are MDHEN and SYDVKM. V lost 5 bases, J lost 2 bases, and 10 bases lay in between. DNA of the CDR3: TGTGCCAGCAGTGGAAGGAAAGCTGGAAACACCATATATTTT. Residues: CASSGRKAGNTIYF.

The chain links TRBV7-2 to TRBJ2-7; no definite D call. This CDR3 spans 11 amino acids. V lost 5 bases, J lost 4 bases, and 6 bases lay in between. Germline lookup yields CDR1 SGHTA and CDR2 FQGNSA. CDR3 sequence: CASSPAYEQYF. The CDR3 nucleotides read TGTGCCAGCAGCCCCGCATACGAGCAGTACTTC.

The J gene is TRBJ1-3, the V gene TRBV12-3 or TRBV12-4, with D unresolved. The CDR3 loop spans 11 amino acids. With 2 bases removed from V and 7 bases from J, the gap between germline ends came to 3 bases. The CDR3 DNA sequence: TGTGCCAGCAGTTTAAGCAACACCATATATTTT. This codes for CASSLSNTIYF.